A selection of T cell receptor beta chains follows, all from one sample in a study of monozygotic twins with inflammatory bowel disease. TCRdb re-called the 5' RACE reads and gives one entry per CDR3 protein, without DNA. This table lists approximately 390,000 distinct CDR3 sequences. The specimen was blood. The origin of the receptors is a human donor with ulcerative colitis or Crohn's disease, or a healthy co-twin of an affected twin (not recorded which). The CDR3 runs from the conserved cysteine through the conserved F or W. Each record gives: CDR3 protein, V gene, J gene.

CDR3aa: CASSLSRQGLTPAGGYTF
v_gene: TRBV28
j_gene: TRBJ1-2

CDR3aa: CASSLEEGGFQPQHF
v_gene: TRBV12-3/TRBV12-4
j_gene: TRBJ1-5

CDR3aa: CSARVRGLAGARETQYF
v_gene: TRBV20-1
j_gene: TRBJ2-5

CDR3aa: CASSRDRPAVGEPLHF
v_gene: TRBV19
j_gene: TRBJ1-6

CDR3aa: CASSPYQGAWELFF
v_gene: TRBV5-4
j_gene: TRBJ2-2

CDR3aa: CASSLVDRVDEQYF
v_gene: TRBV5-4
j_gene: TRBJ2-7

CDR3aa: CASSPRRDYEQYF
v_gene: TRBV7-9
j_gene: TRBJ2-7

CDR3aa: CASSFRGTNTGELFF
v_gene: TRBV5-1
j_gene: TRBJ2-2

CDR3aa: CSVEQAYEQYF
v_gene: TRBV29-1
j_gene: TRBJ2-7

CDR3aa: CASSWSLIAGGPSTDTQYF
v_gene: TRBV5-1
j_gene: TRBJ2-3

CDR3aa: CASSQVGTDEWGDIQYF
v_gene: TRBV3-1
j_gene: TRBJ2-4

CDR3aa: CASSPRTGILYGYTF
v_gene: TRBV5-1
j_gene: TRBJ1-2

CDR3aa: CASSPSGARGEQYF
v_gene: TRBV7-2
j_gene: TRBJ2-7

CDR3aa: CASSEVGLAEETQYF
v_gene: TRBV2
j_gene: TRBJ2-5

CDR3aa: CASSSPPGLGAKNIQYF
v_gene: TRBV28
j_gene: TRBJ2-4

CDR3aa: CASSSNPGDPIRSPLHF
v_gene: TRBV5-1
j_gene: TRBJ1-6

CDR3aa: CASKRALNTDTQYF
v_gene: TRBV6-1
j_gene: TRBJ2-3

CDR3aa: CASSAIPDQNTGELFF
v_gene: TRBV9
j_gene: TRBJ2-2

CDR3aa: CATSDLYWQLLNIQYF
v_gene: TRBV24-1
j_gene: TRBJ2-4

CDR3aa: CASSGLPGDPLHF
v_gene: TRBV2
j_gene: TRBJ1-6

CDR3aa: CASSSVDRGNEQFF
v_gene: TRBV5-4
j_gene: TRBJ2-1

CDR3aa: CSARDPETGFFEKLFF
v_gene: TRBV20-1
j_gene: TRBJ1-4

CDR3aa: CASSPILDRGDEQFF
v_gene: TRBV7-9
j_gene: TRBJ2-1

CDR3aa: CASSLTESYEQYF
v_gene: TRBV11-2
j_gene: TRBJ2-7

CDR3aa: CASSKLRGQAPYEQYF
v_gene: TRBV5-6
j_gene: TRBJ2-7

CDR3aa: CASSPGQSSGNTIYF
v_gene: TRBV7-9
j_gene: TRBJ1-3

CDR3aa: CASSLEGTREEQFF
v_gene: TRBV7-9
j_gene: TRBJ2-1

CDR3aa: CATSRGKGGHADTQYF
v_gene: TRBV24-1
j_gene: TRBJ2-3

CDR3aa: CASSFEGGYGYTF
v_gene: TRBV12-3/TRBV12-4
j_gene: TRBJ1-2

CDR3aa: CASSYNPRGEAFF
v_gene: TRBV6-5
j_gene: TRBJ1-1

CDR3aa: CSVALSNYGYTF
v_gene: TRBV29-1
j_gene: TRBJ1-2

CDR3aa: CASSNLYNEQFF
v_gene: TRBV19
j_gene: TRBJ2-1

CDR3aa: CASSLLAGGGTGELFF
v_gene: TRBV7-6
j_gene: TRBJ2-2

CDR3aa: CASSLGNSGGEQFF
v_gene: TRBV7-8
j_gene: TRBJ2-1

CDR3aa: CASSLGPPPDEQYF
v_gene: TRBV5-1
j_gene: TRBJ2-7

CDR3aa: CASSPGMGTEAFF
v_gene: TRBV18
j_gene: TRBJ1-1

CDR3aa: CASSGRGMNTEAFF
v_gene: TRBV2
j_gene: TRBJ1-1

CDR3aa: CASSEGRGGTGRNEQFF
v_gene: TRBV2
j_gene: TRBJ2-1

CDR3aa: CASSFKEGSGRPTNNEQFF
v_gene: TRBV11-2
j_gene: TRBJ2-1

CDR3aa: CASSSGPFSGPYGADTQYF
v_gene: TRBV11-2
j_gene: TRBJ2-3

CDR3aa: CASRSIQFNSPLHF
v_gene: TRBV27
j_gene: TRBJ1-6

CDR3aa: CASRRQARTDTQYF
v_gene: TRBV5-1
j_gene: TRBJ2-3

CDR3aa: CASSQVQGSDQYF
v_gene: TRBV4-3
j_gene: TRBJ2-7

CDR3aa: CASSLARNQETQYF
v_gene: TRBV7-2
j_gene: TRBJ2-5

CDR3aa: CASSLERGQGMGPTYEQYF
v_gene: TRBV11-2
j_gene: TRBJ2-7

CDR3aa: CASSLGVSTYLQETQYF
v_gene: TRBV7-2
j_gene: TRBJ2-5

CDR3aa: CASSGQGSGDTEAFF
v_gene: TRBV18
j_gene: TRBJ1-1

CDR3aa: CASSPGQGETGELFF
v_gene: TRBV19
j_gene: TRBJ2-2

CDR3aa: CSVAWDRGLMNTEAFF
v_gene: TRBV29-1
j_gene: TRBJ1-1

CDR3aa: CASSPTGAQETQYF
v_gene: TRBV11-2
j_gene: TRBJ2-5

CDR3aa: CATSESDRNYGYTF
v_gene: TRBV24-1
j_gene: TRBJ1-2

CDR3aa: CASSPGPRAEAFF
v_gene: TRBV12-3/TRBV12-4
j_gene: TRBJ1-1

CDR3aa: CASSLDSSSSYNEQFF
v_gene: TRBV5-1
j_gene: TRBJ2-1

CDR3aa: CASSYGTGVQDTQYF
v_gene: TRBV5-1
j_gene: TRBJ2-3

CDR3aa: CASRRTAANYGYTF
v_gene: TRBV12-3/TRBV12-4
j_gene: TRBJ1-2

CDR3aa: CASSWDRVAKNIQYF
v_gene: TRBV28
j_gene: TRBJ2-4

CDR3aa: CASSTTVTLRAYEQYF
v_gene: TRBV2
j_gene: TRBJ2-7

CDR3aa: CATSRYNQPQHF
v_gene: TRBV15
j_gene: TRBJ1-5